These T cell receptor beta chains were read from a single sample in a study of cytotoxic CD8 clonotypes in ibrutinib-treated CLL. Here immunoSEQ multiplex PCR was the method, and the copy in TCRdb shows in-frame clones only, minus some. The table shows more than 110,000 clones, with 85% to 95% occurring only once. Specimen: PBMCs, collected after 12 months of ibrutinib treatment. All receptors come from a human donor with chronic lymphocytic leukemia. Both conserved end residues are part of each CDR3. Each record gives: J gene, V gene, CDR3 protein.

J: TRBJ2-5
V: TRBV7-9
CDR3: CASSTPRAPTETQYF

J: TRBJ2-3
V: TRBV5-4
CDR3: CATDRGGRSTDTQYF

J: TRBJ2-3
V: TRBV28
CDR3: CASRAGGPRPTQYF

J: TRBJ2-7
V: TRBV10-1
CDR3: CASSATGRPYEQYF

J: TRBJ2-5
V: TRBV6-5
CDR3: CASRRLAEETQYF

J: TRBJ1-4
V: TRBV2
CDR3: CASRDRGNEKLFF

J: TRBJ2-2
V: TRBV12-1
CDR3: CASSFAKLRWSTGELFF

J: TRBJ1-4
V: TRBV10-1
CDR3: CASSEGRFQELFF

J: TRBJ2-7
V: TRBV7-3
CDR3: CASSATPLDRGDEQYF

J: TRBJ2-7
V: TRBV19
CDR3: CASSMSAEDYEQYF

J: TRBJ2-2
V: TRBV27
CDR3: CASSLSYALGATTGELFF

J: TRBJ1-1
V: TRBV29-1
CDR3: CSAATGTDTEAFF

J: TRBJ2-1
V: TRBV29-1
CDR3: CSVEEGWGLQFF

J: TRBJ2-7
V: TRBV6-1
CDR3: CASSDQASGRGSLHEQYF

J: TRBJ2-5
V: TRBV7-3
CDR3: CASSVGATSLVQETQYF